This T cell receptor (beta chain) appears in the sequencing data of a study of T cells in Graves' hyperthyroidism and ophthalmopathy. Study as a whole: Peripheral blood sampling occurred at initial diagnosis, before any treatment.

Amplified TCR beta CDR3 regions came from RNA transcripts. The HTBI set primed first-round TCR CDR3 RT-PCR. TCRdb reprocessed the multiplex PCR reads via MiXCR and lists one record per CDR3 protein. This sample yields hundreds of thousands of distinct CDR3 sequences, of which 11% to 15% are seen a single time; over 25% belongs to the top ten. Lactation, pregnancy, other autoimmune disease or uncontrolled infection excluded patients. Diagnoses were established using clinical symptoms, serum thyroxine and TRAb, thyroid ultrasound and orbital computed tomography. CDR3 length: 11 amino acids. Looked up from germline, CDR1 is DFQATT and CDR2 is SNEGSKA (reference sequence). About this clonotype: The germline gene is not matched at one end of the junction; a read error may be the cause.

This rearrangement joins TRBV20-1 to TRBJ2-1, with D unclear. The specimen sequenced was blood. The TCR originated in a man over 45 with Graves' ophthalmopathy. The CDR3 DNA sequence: TGCAGTGCGCCGACCGACAATGAACAGTTCTTC. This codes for CSAPTDNEQFF.